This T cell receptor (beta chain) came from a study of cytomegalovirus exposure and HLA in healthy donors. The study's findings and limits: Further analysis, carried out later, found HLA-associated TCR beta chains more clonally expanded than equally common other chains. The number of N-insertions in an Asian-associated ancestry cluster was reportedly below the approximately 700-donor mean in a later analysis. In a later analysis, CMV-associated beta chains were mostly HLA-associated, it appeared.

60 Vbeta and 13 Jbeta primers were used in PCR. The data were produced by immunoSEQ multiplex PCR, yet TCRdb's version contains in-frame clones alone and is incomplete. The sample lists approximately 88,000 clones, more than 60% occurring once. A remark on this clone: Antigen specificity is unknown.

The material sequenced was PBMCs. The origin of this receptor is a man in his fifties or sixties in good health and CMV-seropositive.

Here the CDR3 DNA reads TGTGCCAGCTCCGCGGGGGGAGGAGGAGGAAACACCATATATTTT. It yields the protein CASSAGGGGGNTIYF. The chain joins TRBV9 to TRBJ1-3; TRBD1 might be the D (5 bases). The CDR3 loop spans 15 amino acids. The V end lost 7 bases, the J end lost 4 bases, and 18 bases lay between the germline ends. Germline V lookup: CDR1 SGDLS, CDR2 YYNGEE. Combining the CDR3 with reference TRBV9 and TRBJ1-3 gives the whole variable domain DSGVTQTPKHLITATGQRVTLRCSPRSGDLSVYWYQQSLDQGLQFLIQYYNGEERAKGNILERFSAQQFPDLHSELNLSSLELGDSALYFCASSAGGGGGNTIYFGEGSWLTVV.